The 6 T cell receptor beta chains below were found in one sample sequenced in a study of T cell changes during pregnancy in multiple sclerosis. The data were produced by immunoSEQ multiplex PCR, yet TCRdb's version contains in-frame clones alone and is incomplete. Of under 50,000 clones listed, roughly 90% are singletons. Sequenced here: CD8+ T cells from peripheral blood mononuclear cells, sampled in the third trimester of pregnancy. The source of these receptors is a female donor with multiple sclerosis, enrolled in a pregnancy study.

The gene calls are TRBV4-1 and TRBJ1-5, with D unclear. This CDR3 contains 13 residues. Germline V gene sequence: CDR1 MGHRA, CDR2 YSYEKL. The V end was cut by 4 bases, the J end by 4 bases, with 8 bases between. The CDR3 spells CASSRRVNQPQHF. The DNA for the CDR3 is TGCGCCAGCAGCCGCCGGGTAAATCAGCCCCAGCATTTT.

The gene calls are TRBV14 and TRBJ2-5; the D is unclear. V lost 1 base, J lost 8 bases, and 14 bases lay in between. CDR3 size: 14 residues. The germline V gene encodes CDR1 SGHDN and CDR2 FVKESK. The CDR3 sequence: CASSQVGYGKTQYF. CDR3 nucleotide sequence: TGTGCCAGCAGCCAAGTTGGTTACGGTAAAACCCAGTACTTC.

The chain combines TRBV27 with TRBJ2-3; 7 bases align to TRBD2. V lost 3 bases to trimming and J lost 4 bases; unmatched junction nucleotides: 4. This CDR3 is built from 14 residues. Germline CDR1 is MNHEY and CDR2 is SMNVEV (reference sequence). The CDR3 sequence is CASSFAGAADTQYF. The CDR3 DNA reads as TGTGCCAGCAGTTTCGCGGGAGCGGCAGATACGCAGTATTTT.

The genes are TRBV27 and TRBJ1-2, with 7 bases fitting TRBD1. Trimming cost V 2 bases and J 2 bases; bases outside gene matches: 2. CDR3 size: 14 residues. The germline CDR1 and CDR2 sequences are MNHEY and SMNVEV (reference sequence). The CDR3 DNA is TGTGCCAGCAGTTTACGAGGGGGCAACTATGGCTACACCTTC. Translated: CASSLRGGNYGYTF.

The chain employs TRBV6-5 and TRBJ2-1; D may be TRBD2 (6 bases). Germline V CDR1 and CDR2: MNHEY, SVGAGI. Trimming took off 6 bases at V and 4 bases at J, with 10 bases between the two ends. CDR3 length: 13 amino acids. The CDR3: CASSPGTYNEQFF. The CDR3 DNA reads TGTGCCAGCAGCCCTGGGACTTACAATGAGCAGTTCTTC.

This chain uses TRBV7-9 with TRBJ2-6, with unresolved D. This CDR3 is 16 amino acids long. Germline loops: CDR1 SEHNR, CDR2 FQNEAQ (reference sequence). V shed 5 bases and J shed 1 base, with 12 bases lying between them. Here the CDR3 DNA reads TGTGCCAGCAGCCCCCGACTCCCATCTGGGGCCAACGTCCTGACTTTC. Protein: CASSPRLPSGANVLTF.